This paragraph reports one T cell receptor (beta chain). This specimen belongs to a study of cytomegalovirus exposure and HLA in healthy donors. CDR1 is MGHRA and CDR2 is YSYEKL in the germline V gene. The CDR3 is made up of 13 amino acids. V lost 4 bases and J 6 bases, leaving 10 bases between the germline ends. The study ran its PCR with 60 Vbeta and 13 Jbeta primers. Assay: immunoSEQ multiplex PCR; the TCRdb copy retains only in-frame clones and omits some. The sample contains 150,000 to 200,000 clones, 70% to 90% of which appear only once. The sequence was obtained from a young man in good health and CMV-seropositive. The sequencing sample was made of PBMCs. The chain joins TRBV4-1 to TRBJ1-5, with D unresolved. The CDR3 region has the DNA TGCGCCAGCAGCCCGCGTGCTGTTCAGCCCCAGCATTTT. This codes for CASSPRAVQPQHF.